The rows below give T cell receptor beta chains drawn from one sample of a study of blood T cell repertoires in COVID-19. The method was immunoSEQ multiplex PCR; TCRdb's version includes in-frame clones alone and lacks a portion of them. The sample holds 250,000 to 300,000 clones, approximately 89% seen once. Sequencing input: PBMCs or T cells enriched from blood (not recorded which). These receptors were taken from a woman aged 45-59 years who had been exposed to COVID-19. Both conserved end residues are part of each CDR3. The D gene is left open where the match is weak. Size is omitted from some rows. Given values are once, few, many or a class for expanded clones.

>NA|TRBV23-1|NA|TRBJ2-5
CASGTPPAGAETQYF
TGCGCCAGCGGCACCCCTCCTGCGGGGGCCGAGACCCAGTACTTC
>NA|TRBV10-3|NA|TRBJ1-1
CAIRGLMNTEAFF
TGTGCCATCCGAGGGTTAATGAACACTGAAGCTTTCTTT
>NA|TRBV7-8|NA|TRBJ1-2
CASSLGQARGGYTF
TGTGCCAGCAGCTTAGGTCAGGCCCGCGGGGGCTACACCTTC
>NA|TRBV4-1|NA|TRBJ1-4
CASSQPGTRLGKLFF
TGCGCCAGCAGCCAACCCGGGACACGCCTGGGAAAACTGTTTTTT
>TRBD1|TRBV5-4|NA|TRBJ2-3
CASSWGQGATDTQYF
TGTGCCAGCAGCTGGGGACAGGGGGCAACAGATACGCAGTATTTT
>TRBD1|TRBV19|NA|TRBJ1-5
CASSNGQGNQPQHF
TGTGCCAGTAGTAATGGACAGGGAAATCAGCCCCAGCATTTT
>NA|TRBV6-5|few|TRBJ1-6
CASRGSSYNSPLHF
TGTGCCAGCAGGGGGAGCTCCTATAATTCACCCCTCCACTTT
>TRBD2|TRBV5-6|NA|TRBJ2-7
CASSPAGGWGYSSYEQYF
TGTGCCAGCAGCCCGGCGGGAGGCTGGGGATATAGCTCCTACGAGCAGTACTTC
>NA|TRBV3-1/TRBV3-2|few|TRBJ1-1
CASSQGAGGDTEAFF
TGTGCCAGCAGCCAAGGGGCGGGGGGAGACACTGAAGCTTTCTTT
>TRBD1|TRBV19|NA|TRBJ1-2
CASSQRTGGYGYTF
TGTGCCAGTAGCCAACGGACAGGGGGGTATGGCTACACCTTC
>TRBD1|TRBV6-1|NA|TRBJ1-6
CASSGATGTSSPLHF
TGTGCCAGCAGTGGAGCGACAGGGACGAGTTCACCCCTCCACTTT
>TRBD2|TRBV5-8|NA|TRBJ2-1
CASRRGGYLNEQFF
TGTGCCAGCAGACGGGGGGGCTATTTGAATGAGCAGTTCTTC
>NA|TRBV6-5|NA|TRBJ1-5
CASGRYSNQPQHF
TGTGCCAGCGGCAGGTATAGCAATCAGCCCCAGCATTTT
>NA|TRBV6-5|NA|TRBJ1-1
CASSSRGTEAFF
TGTGCCAGCAGTAGCAGGGGAACTGAAGCTTTCTTT
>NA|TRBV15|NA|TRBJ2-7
CATSRGGESYEQYF
TGTGCCACCAGCAGAGGGGGCGAATCCTACGAGCAGTACTTC
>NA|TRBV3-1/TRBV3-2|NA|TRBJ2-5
CASSQGGAETQYF
TGTGCCAGCAGCCAAGGCGGGGCTGAGACCCAGTACTTC
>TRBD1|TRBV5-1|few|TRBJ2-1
CASSPGQVYNEQFF
TGCGCCAGCAGTCCGGGACAGGTATACAATGAGCAGTTCTTC
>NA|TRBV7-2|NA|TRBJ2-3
CASSLVSLALAPDTQYF
TGTGCCAGCAGCTTAGTATCCCTAGCGCTGGCCCCAGATACGCAGTATTTT
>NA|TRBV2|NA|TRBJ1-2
CASRTELPYGYTF
TGTGCCAGCAGGACGGAACTACCCTATGGCTACACCTTC
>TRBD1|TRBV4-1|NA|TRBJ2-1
CASSHLKGAEQFF
TGCGCCAGCAGCCACCTGAAGGGGGCCGAGCAGTTCTTC
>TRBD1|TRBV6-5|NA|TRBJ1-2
CASMNLDRAGYGYTF
TGTGCCAGCATGAATCTTGACAGGGCGGGGTATGGCTACACCTTC
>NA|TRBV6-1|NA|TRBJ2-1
CASSVSRTGGYNEQFF
TGTGCCAGCAGTGTTTCTAGGACAGGAGGGTACAATGAGCAGTTCTTC
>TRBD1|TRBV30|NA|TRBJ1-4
CAWSGDRGWNEKLFF
TGTGCCTGGAGCGGTGACAGGGGGTGGAATGAAAAACTGTTTTTT
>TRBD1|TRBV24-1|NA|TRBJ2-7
CATSDAGQGAIYEQYF
TGTGCCACCAGTGATGCCGGACAGGGGGCGATATACGAGCAGTACTTC
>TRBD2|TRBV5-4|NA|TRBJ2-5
CASSLPSGGGETQYF
TGTGCCAGCAGCTTGCCTAGCGGGGGTGGGGAGACCCAGTACTTC
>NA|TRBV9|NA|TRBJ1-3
CASSPRTRSGNTIYF
TGTGCCAGCAGCCCACGGACACGATCTGGAAACACCATATATTTT
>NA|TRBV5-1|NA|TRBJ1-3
CASSSGTPNSGNTIYF
TGCGCCAGCAGCTCGGGGACACCCAACTCTGGAAACACCATATATTTT
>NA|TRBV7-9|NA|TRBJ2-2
CASPISAGTNTGELFF
TGTGCCAGCCCCATATCGGCAGGGACTAACACCGGGGAGCTGTTTTTT
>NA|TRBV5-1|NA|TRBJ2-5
CASSSFDRTEETQYF
TGCGCCAGCAGCTCTTTTGACCGGACAGAAGAGACCCAGTACTTC
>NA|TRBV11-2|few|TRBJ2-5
CASSSGQFQETQYF
TGTGCCAGCAGTTCCGGACAGTTCCAAGAGACCCAGTACTTC
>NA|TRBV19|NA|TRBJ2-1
CASSITGGLLNEQFF
TGTGCCAGTAGTATTACTGGGGGGTTGTTGAATGAGCAGTTCTTC
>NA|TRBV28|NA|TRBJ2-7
CASSFIGVLRGALYEQYF
TGTGCCAGCAGTTTTATAGGGGTCTTACGGGGGGCCCTCTACGAGCAGTACTTC
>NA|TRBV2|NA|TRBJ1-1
CASSASRGTEAFF
TGTGCCAGCAGTGCCAGCCGGGGCACTGAAGCTTTCTTT
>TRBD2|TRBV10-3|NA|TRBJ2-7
CAITPGLAGPEQYF
TGTGCCATCACCCCGGGACTAGCGGGGCCGGAACAGTACTTC
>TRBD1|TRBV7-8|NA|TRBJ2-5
CASSPVPRGHQETQYF
TGTGCCAGCAGCCCCGTTCCCAGGGGGCATCAAGAGACCCAGTACTTC
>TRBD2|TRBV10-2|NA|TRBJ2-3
CASRETSGPSTDTQYF
TGCGCCAGCAGAGAGACTAGCGGCCCTAGCACAGATACGCAGTATTTT
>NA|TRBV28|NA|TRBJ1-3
CASSTMGNTIYF
TGTGCCAGCAGCACAATGGGAAACACCATATATTTT
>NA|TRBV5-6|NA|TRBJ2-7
CASSLGRDGTYEQYF
TGTGCCAGCAGCTTGGGCAGGGATGGGACCTACGAGCAGTACTTC
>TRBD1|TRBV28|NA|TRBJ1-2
CASSLPGQGYGYTF
TGTGCCAGCAGTTTACCGGGACAGGGGTATGGCTACACCTTC
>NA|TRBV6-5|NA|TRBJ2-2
CASSEPGELFF
TGTGCCAGCTCTGAGCCTGGGGAGCTGTTTTTT